The present T cell receptor (beta chain) was sequenced within a study of blood T cell repertoires in COVID-19. Study context: There were acute and convalescent COVID-19 samples, and they came from the United States, Italy and Spain. In each case, the material was cDNA or gDNA derived from T cells, B-cell-depleted T cells, or PBMCs.

Original processing methods: It was from reference gene primer amplification that nucleated cell counts were estimated. Here immunoSEQ multiplex PCR was the method, and the copy in TCRdb shows in-frame clones only, minus some. For V, J and clone size, that table is used; D and trimming come from the DNA. The sample records about 170,000 clones, 65% to 85% being singletons. V was cut by 4 bases and J by 6 bases, with 13 bases left in between. Looked up from germline, CDR1 is SGHTA and CDR2 is FQGNSA. The CDR3 sequence is 13 residues long. The TCR originated in a human donor with acute or convalescent COVID-19. The donor label of this sample is uncertain. Sequences were obtained from peripheral blood. This sequence joins TRBV7-2 and TRBJ2-7, with D perhaps TRBD1 (6 bases). The CDR3 reads CASSWDTSGEQYF. In DNA, the CDR3 is TGTGCCAGCAGCTGGGACACCTCGGGCGAGCAGTACTTC.